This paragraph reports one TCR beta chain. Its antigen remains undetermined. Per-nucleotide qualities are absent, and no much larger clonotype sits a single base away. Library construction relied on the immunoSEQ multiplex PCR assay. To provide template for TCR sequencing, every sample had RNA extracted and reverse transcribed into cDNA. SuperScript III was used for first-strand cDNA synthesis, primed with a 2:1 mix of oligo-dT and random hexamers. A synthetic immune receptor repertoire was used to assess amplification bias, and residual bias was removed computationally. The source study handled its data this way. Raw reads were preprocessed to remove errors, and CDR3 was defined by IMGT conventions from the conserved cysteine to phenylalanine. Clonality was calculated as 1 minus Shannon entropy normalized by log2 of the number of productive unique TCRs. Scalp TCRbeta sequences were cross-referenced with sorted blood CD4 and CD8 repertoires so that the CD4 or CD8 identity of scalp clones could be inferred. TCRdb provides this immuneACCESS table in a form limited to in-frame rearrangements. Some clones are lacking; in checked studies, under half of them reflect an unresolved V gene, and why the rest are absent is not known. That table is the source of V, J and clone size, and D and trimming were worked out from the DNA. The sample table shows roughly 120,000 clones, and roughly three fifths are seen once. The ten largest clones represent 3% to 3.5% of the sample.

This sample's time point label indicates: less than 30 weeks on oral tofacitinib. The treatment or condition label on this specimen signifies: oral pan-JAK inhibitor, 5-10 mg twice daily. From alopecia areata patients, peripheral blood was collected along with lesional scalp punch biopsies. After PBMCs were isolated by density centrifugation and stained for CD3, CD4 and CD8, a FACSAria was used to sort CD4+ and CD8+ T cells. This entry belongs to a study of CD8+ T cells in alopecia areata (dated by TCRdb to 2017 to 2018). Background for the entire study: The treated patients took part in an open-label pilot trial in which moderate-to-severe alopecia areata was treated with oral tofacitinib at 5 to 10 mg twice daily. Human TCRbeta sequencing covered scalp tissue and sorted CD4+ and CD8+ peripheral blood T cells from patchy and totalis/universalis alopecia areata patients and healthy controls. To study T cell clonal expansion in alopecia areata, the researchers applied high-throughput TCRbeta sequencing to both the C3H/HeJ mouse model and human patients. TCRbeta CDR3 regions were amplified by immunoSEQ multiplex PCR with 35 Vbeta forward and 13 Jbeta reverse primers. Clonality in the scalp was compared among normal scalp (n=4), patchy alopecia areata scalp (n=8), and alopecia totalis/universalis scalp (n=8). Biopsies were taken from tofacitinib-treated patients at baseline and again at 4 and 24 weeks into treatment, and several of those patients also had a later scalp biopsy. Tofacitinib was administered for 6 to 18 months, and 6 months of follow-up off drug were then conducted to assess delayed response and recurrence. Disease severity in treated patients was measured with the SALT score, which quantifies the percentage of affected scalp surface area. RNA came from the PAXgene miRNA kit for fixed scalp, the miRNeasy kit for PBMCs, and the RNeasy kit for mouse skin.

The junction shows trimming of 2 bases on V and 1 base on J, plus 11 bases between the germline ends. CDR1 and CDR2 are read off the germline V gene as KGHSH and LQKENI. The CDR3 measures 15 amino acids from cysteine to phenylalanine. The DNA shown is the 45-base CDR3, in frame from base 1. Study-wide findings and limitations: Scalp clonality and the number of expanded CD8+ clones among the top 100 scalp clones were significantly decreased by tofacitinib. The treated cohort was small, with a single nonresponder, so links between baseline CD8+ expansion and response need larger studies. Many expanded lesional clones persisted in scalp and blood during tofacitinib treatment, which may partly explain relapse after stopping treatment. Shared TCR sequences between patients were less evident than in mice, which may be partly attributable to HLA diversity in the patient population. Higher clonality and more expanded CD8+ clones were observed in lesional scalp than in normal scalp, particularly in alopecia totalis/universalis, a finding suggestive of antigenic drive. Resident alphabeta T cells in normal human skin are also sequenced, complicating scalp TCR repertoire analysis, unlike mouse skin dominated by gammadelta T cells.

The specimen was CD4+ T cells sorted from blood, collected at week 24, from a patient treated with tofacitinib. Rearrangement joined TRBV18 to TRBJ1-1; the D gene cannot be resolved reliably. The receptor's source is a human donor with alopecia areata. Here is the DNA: TGTGCCAGCTCACCAGGGTCGGAGGGGAACACTGAAGCTTTCTTT. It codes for CASSPGSEGNTEAFF.